This T cell receptor (beta chain) was retrieved from a study of blood T cells in healthy people across ages. Findings and limits, study-wide: Unsorted PBMCs blocked a conclusive comparison of naive and antigen-experienced cells.

V lost 3 bases and J 2 bases, leaving 8 bases between the germline ends. The CDR3 totals 13 residues. The germline V gene encodes CDR1 DFQATT and CDR2 SNEGSKA (reference sequence). Alongside a J-beta primer mix, a sample-barcoded 5' primer served in a second PCR lasting roughly 7 to 11 cycles. Each TCR beta cDNA got a 12-nucleotide random molecular identifier. Each CDR3 protein gets one entry after TCRdb re-called the 5' RACE reads with MiXCR. The sample has some 1.4 million distinct CDR3 sequences; roughly 40% are singletons. This clonotype was detected a few times. The antigen remains unidentified. Every donor provided around 9.3 milliliters of peripheral blood. Extraction yielded at least 5 micrograms of total RNA per sample.

The sequence came from a woman aged 18 to 35 in good health. The source material was blood. The chain joins TRBV20-1 to TRBJ1-5, with D perhaps matching TRBD1 (5 bases). The CDR3 sequence: CSASDSGNQPQHF. CDR3 nucleotide sequence: TGCAGTGCTAGCGACAGCGGCAATCAGCCCCAGCATTTT.